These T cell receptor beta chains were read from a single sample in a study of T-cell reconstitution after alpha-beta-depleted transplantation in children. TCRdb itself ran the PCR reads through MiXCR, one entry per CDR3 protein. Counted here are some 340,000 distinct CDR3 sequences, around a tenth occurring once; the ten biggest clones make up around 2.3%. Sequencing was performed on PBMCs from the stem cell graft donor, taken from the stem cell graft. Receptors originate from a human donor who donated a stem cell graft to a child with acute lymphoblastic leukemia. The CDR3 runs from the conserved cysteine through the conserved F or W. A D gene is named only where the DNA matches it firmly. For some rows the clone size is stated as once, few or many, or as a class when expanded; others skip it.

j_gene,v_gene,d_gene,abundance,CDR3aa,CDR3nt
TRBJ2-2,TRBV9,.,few,CASSGQGRRNTGELFF,TGTGCCAGCAGCGGCCAGGGGAGGCGGAACACCGGGGAGCTGTTTTTT
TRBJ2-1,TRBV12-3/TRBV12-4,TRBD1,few,CASSLGQGVFF,TGTGCCAGCAGCTTGGGACAGGGGGTGTTCTTC
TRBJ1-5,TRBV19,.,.,CASTSGQRLSQPQHF,TGTGCCAGTACTTCCGGACAGAGATTATCTCAGCCCCAGCATTTT
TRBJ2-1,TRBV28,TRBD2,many,CASSFGTSSYNEQFF,TGTGCCAGCAGTTTTGGGACTAGTTCGTACAATGAGCAGTTCTTC
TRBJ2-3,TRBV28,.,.,CASSSRRARTDTQYF,TGTGCCAGCAGTTCTCGACGGGCTCGCACAGATACGCAGTATTTT
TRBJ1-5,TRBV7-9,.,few,CASSFAGVQPQHF,TGTGCCAGCAGCTTCGCGGGGGTTCAGCCCCAGCATTTT
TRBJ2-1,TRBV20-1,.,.,CSARLGLSSEQFF,TGCAGTGCTAGATTGGGACTTTCCAGCGAGCAGTTCTTC
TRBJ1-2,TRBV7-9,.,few,CASSPPNTYNYGYTF,TGTGCCAGCAGCCCACCAAACACTTATAACTATGGCTACACCTTC
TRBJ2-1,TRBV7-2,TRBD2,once,CASSLEGGHNEQFF,TGTGCCAGCAGCTTAGAGGGAGGGCACAATGAGCAGTTCTTC
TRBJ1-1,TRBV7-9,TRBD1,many,CASSRDQGAAAEAFF,TGTGCCAGCAGCCGGGACCAGGGGGCCGCGGCGGAAGCTTTCTTT
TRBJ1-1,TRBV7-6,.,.,CASSLAYEMNTEAFF,TGTGCCAGCAGCTTAGCGTATGAAATGAACACTGAAGCTTTCTTT
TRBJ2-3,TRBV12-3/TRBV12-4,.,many,CASSFRGTDTQYF,TGTGCCAGCAGTTTCCGAGGCACAGATACGCAGTATTTT
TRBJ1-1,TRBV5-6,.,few,CASSLRTTEAFF,TGTGCCAGCAGCTTGAGAACTACTGAAGCTTTCTTT
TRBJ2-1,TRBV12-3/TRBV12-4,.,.,CASSPRHLYNEQFF,TGTGCCAGCAGTCCGAGACACCTCTACAATGAGCAGTTCTTC
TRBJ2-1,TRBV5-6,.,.,CASSLGGINNEQFF,TGTGCCAGCAGCTTGGGTGGGATTAACAATGAGCAGTTCTTC
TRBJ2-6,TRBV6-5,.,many,CASSYSTGSGANVLTF,TGTGCCAGCAGTTACTCGACGGGCTCTGGGGCCAACGTCCTGACTTTC
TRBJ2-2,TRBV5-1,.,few,CASSLAGGLNTGELFF,TGCGCCAGCAGCTTGGCCGGTGGGTTGAACACCGGGGAGCTGTTTTTT
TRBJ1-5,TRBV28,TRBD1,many,CASRQTGGIKPQHF,TGTGCCAGCAGACAGACAGGGGGTATTAAACCCCAGCATTTT
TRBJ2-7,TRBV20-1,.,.,CSARVGTTYEQYF,TGCAGTGCTAGAGTGGGCACAACCTACGAGCAGTACTTC
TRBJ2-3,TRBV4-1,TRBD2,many,CASSQEGRNSGRAADTQYF,TGCGCCAGCAGCCAAGAAGGGCGTAACAGCGGGAGGGCTGCAGATACGCAGTATTTT
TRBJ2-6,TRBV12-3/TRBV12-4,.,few,CASSFPPLAASGANVLTF,TGTGCCAGCAGTTTTCCCCCCTTAGCAGCCTCTGGGGCCAACGTCCTGACTTTC
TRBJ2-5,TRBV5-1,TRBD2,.,CASSRGGFQETQYF,TGCGCCAGCAGCCGCGGGGGATTTCAAGAGACCCAGTACTTC
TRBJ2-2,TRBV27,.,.,CASSFTLGGELFF,TGTGCCAGCAGTTTCACACTAGGCGGGGAGCTGTTTTTT
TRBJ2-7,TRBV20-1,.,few,CSALNDRDNSYEQYF,TGCAGTGCTCTGAACGACCGGGACAATTCCTACGAGCAGTACTTC
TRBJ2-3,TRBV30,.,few,CAWSVRYRSTDTQYF,TGTGCCTGGAGTGTTAGGTACCGTAGCACAGATACGCAGTATTTT
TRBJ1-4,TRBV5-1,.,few,CASSLEGVANEKLFF,TGCGCCAGCAGCTTGGAGGGGGTAGCTAATGAAAAACTGTTTTTT
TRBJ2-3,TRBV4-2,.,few,CASSQEGTGANTDTQYF,TGTGCCAGCAGCCAAGAAGGGACGGGGGCTAACACAGATACGCAGTATTTT
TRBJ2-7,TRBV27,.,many,CASNKQGAYEQYF,TGTGCCAGCAATAAACAGGGTGCCTACGAGCAGTACTTC